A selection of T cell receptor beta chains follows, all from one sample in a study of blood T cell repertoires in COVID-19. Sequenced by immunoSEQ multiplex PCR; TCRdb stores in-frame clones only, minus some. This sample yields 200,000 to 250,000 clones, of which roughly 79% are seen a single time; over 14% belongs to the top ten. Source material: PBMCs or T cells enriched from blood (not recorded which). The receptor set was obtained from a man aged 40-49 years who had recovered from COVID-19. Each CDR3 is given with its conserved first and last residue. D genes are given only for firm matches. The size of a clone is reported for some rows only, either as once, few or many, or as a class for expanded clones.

DNA: TGCAGCGCGACACAGGGGGGAACTGAAGCTTTCTTT
CDR3: CSATQGGTEAFF
V: TRBV29-1
J: TRBJ1-1
D: TRBD1
size: .

DNA: TGTGCCTGGAAAAGCCTAGCGGGGGGCGACGGTAACGAGCAGTACTTC
CDR3: CAWKSLAGGDGNEQYF
V: TRBV30
J: TRBJ2-7
D: TRBD2
size: once

DNA: TGTGCCAGCAGCGTGGCCTCTCGCGGAGATACGCAGTATTTT
CDR3: CASSVASRGDTQYF
V: TRBV7-2
J: TRBJ2-3
D: .
size: .

DNA: TGTGCCAGTAGTAAGGGTAGCGGGGGGGCCTCTTACAATGAGCAGTTCTTC
CDR3: CASSKGSGGASYNEQFF
V: TRBV19
J: TRBJ2-1
D: TRBD2
size: .

DNA: TGTGCCAGCAGCTTAGTACGGTCTGGAAACACCATATATTTT
CDR3: CASSLVRSGNTIYF
V: TRBV7-9
J: TRBJ1-3
D: .
size: few

DNA: TGTGCCTGGAGTGTACAATGGAGGGCCTTGAACACTGAAGCTTTCTTT
CDR3: CAWSVQWRALNTEAFF
V: TRBV30
J: TRBJ1-1
D: .
size: few

DNA: TGTGCCAGTAGCCCCCTAGGGGGGGTCTACAATGAGCAGTTCTTC
CDR3: CASSPLGGVYNEQFF
V: TRBV19
J: TRBJ2-1
D: .
size: .

DNA: TGCGCCAGCAGCTTGCCCTCACAGGGGGCAGGCTATGGCTACACCTTC
CDR3: CASSLPSQGAGYGYTF
V: TRBV5-1
J: TRBJ1-2
D: TRBD1
size: .

DNA: TGTGCCACCAGCCAGACTAGCGAGAGCTTCGACATTCAGTACTTC
CDR3: CATSQTSESFDIQYF
V: TRBV15
J: TRBJ2-4
D: TRBD2
size: .

DNA: TGTGCCAGCAGTCGGGACTCCGGCTCGCCACCCCTCCACTTT
CDR3: CASSRDSGSPPLHF
V: TRBV25-1
J: TRBJ1-6
D: .
size: .

DNA: TGTGCCAGCACCCGGGACAGGGAACACTACGAGCAGTACTTC
CDR3: CASTRDREHYEQYF
V: TRBV2
J: TRBJ2-7
D: TRBD1
size: .

DNA: TGTGCCACCAGCAAGGGACAGGGCTACGAGCAGTACTTC
CDR3: CATSKGQGYEQYF
V: TRBV15
J: TRBJ2-7
D: TRBD1
size: .

DNA: TGTGCCAGCAGCCCGACAGGGGGTGGAAACACCATATATTTT
CDR3: CASSPTGGGNTIYF
V: TRBV3-1/TRBV3-2
J: TRBJ1-3
D: TRBD1
size: .

DNA: TGTGCCAGCAGCTTAAACTTTGCGGGAGACGCAGATACGCAGTATTTT
CDR3: CASSLNFAGDADTQYF
V: TRBV7-8
J: TRBJ2-3
D: TRBD2
size: .

DNA: TGTGCCGCCGGGGGGAGGAGCAATCAGCCCCAGCATTTT
CDR3: CAAGGRSNQPQHF
V: TRBV6-6
J: TRBJ1-5
D: .
size: .

DNA: TGTGCCAGTAGTATTACTTATACGGCAGGGCCAGCTTTCTTT
CDR3: CASSITYTAGPAFF
V: TRBV19
J: TRBJ1-1
D: .
size: .

DNA: TGTGCCAGCAGTCTCCACAGGGGGCGCTTCTTCAATGAGCAGTTCTTC
CDR3: CASSLHRGRFFNEQFF
V: TRBV27
J: TRBJ2-1
D: TRBD1
size: once

DNA: TGTGCCAGCAGCTTAGACTATTCCTACAATGAGCAGTTCTTC
CDR3: CASSLDYSYNEQFF
V: TRBV7-3
J: TRBJ2-1
D: .
size: once

DNA: TGTGCCAGCAGCCCCCGTAGCGGGGCCACCTACGAGCAGTACTTC
CDR3: CASSPRSGATYEQYF
V: TRBV7-2
J: TRBJ2-7
D: TRBD2
size: many

DNA: TGTGCCAGCAGCTTAACTAGCGGGGGGAGCTCCTACAATGAGCAGTTCTTC
CDR3: CASSLTSGGSSYNEQFF
V: TRBV7-3
J: TRBJ2-1
D: TRBD2
size: .

DNA: TGTGCCAGCAGGAGCGTTGTGGGGGCGCCCGGCTACACCTTC
CDR3: CASRSVVGAPGYTF
V: TRBV2
J: TRBJ1-2
D: .
size: .

DNA: TGTGCCAGCAGTTTATTGGCAGCCCAGGGTGGCTACACCTTC
CDR3: CASSLLAAQGGYTF
V: TRBV28
J: TRBJ1-2
D: .
size: .

DNA: TGTGCCAGCAGCCCCGTCGGAGGGGCTGGGGATGGCTACACCTTC
CDR3: CASSPVGGAGDGYTF
V: TRBV7-8
J: TRBJ1-2
D: .
size: .

DNA: TGTGCCAGCAGCCGGACGTCGGACTGGACGGCCAACGTCCTGACTTTC
CDR3: CASSRTSDWTANVLTF
V: TRBV7-9
J: TRBJ2-6
D: .
size: few

DNA: TGTGCCAGCAGTGATGTCCGGGTCACCGGGGAGCTGTTTTTT
CDR3: CASSDVRVTGELFF
V: TRBV2
J: TRBJ2-2
D: .
size: .